This T cell receptor beta chain was sequenced during a study of shared clonotypes between healthy human individuals. This clone was found once. The CDR3 totals 14 residues. V was pared by 6 bases and J by 8 bases, with 17 bases between. Per the germline V gene, CDR1 is MDHEN and CDR2 is SYDVKM. Researchers ran the assay at a deep level. Here immunoSEQ multiplex PCR was the method, and the copy in TCRdb shows in-frame clones only, minus some. The sample includes 1.4 million to 1.5 million clones, approximately 97% seen only once; the top ten take roughly 1.1%. CD4+ cells underwent separation, giving CD45RA+ naive and CD45RA-negative memory subsets.

Sequenced: naive CD4+ T cells sorted from blood. The subset was: CD45RA+ positively selected. The source is a man aged 25 to 40 in good health. The J gene is TRBJ1-3, the V gene TRBV28; tentative D call: TRBD1 (5 bases). CDR3 DNA: TGTGCCAGCAGCACTTCAGGGTTTGGGGACACCATATATTTT. This gives the protein CASSTSGFGDTIYF.